Below are 6 T cell receptor beta chains sequenced from a single sample in a study of OX40 agonist ivuxolimab in advanced cancers. TCRdb's table, derived via immunoSEQ multiplex PCR, lists solely in-frame clones and lacks some. This table holds around 120,000 clones, over 75% found once. Sequencing used CD4+ or CD8+ T cells sorted from blood, obtained in a trial of the OX40 agonist ivuxolimab. These receptors all stem from an adult with an advanced solid tumor such as melanoma, head and neck, liver or kidney cancer.

With respect to this clone: The same CDR3 arises from other DNA sequences in this sample as well. This chain links TRBV6-5 with TRBJ1-5; 8 positions match TRBD1. The junction had 3 bases not matched to a gene; V was cut back by 5 bases and J by 6 bases. Germline loops: CDR1 MNHEY, CDR2 SVGAGI. The CDR3 is 13 residues long. The CDR3 region has the DNA TGTGCCAGCAGTCCAGACAGGGGTCAGCCCCAGCATTTT. This encodes CASSPDRGQPQHF.

The rearrangement links TRBV10-3 to TRBJ2-4; no clear D gene. This CDR3 has 14 residues. Germline-derived CDR1 and CDR2 are ENHRY and SYGVKD. Between the trimmed V and J ends, which lost 0 bases and 4 bases, there was a span of 7 bases. The CDR3 region is CAISESNGKNIQYF. The CDR3 nucleotides are TGTGCCATCAGTGAGTCAAACGGAAAAAACATTCAGTACTTC.

The J gene is TRBJ2-3, the V gene TRBV9; possible D gene TRBD1, 5 bases. V was shortened by 0 bases and J by 4 bases, with 15 bases between the two germline ends. The CDR3 is made up of 16 amino acids. The V gene's germline CDR1 is SGDLS and CDR2 YYNGEE. The CDR3 protein is CASSVDGALVPDTQYF. CDR3 DNA: TGTGCCAGCAGCGTAGATGGGGCTTTAGTACCAGATACGCAGTATTTT.

This clone is a singleton in its sample. The chain carries TRBV9 and TRBJ2-3, with D possibly matching TRBD2 (5 bases). V lost 3 bases and J lost 4, with 18 bases in between. The germline V gene has CDR1 SGDLS and CDR2 YYNGEE. The CDR3 has 16 amino acids. Here the CDR3 reads CASSAGTGLPPDTQYF. DNA of the CDR3: TGTGCCAGCAGCGCGGGAACGGGATTGCCCCCAGATACGCAGTATTTT.

The chain couples TRBV29-1 to TRBJ1-3, with D hard to call. The length of the CDR3 is 13 residues. CDR1 and CDR2 (germline): SQVTM, ANQGSEA. With 4 bases removed from V and 0 bases from J, the gap between germline ends came to 7 bases. This chain's CDR3 is CSVAPTSGNTIYF. Here the CDR3 DNA reads TGCAGCGTTGCCCCCACCTCTGGAAACACCATATATTTT.

The V and J genes are TRBV5-6 and TRBJ2-7; D unresolved. The V gene's germline CDR1 is SGHDT and CDR2 YYEEEE. The length of the CDR3 is 11 residues. With 6 bases removed from V and 3 bases from J, the gap between germline ends came to 7 bases. CDR3 residues: CASTAGYEQYF. The CDR3 DNA is TGTGCCAGCACGGCAGGCTACGAGCAGTACTTC. Using reference TRBV5-6 and TRBJ2-7 for the parts outside the CDR3, the full variable domain is DAGVTQSPTHLIKTRGQQVTLRCSPKSGHDTVSWYQQALGQGPQFIFQYYEEEERQRGNFPDRFSGHQFPNYSSELNVNALLLGDSALYLCASTAGYEQYFGPGTRLTVT.